The 23 T cell receptor beta chains in this list originate from one sample, sequenced in a study of control samples from healthy donors and cancer patients. Produced via immunoSEQ multiplex PCR; TCRdb's table is partial and in-frame only. The sample lists approximately 120,000 clones, roughly nine tenths seen once, with around 1.7% in the top ten. The sample consisted of blood. The receptors here all came from a man younger than 35 in good health.

J is TRBJ1-2 and V is TRBV3-1 (or the pseudogene TRBV3-2); TRBD1 matches 8 bases. The junction had 6 bases not matched to a gene; V was cut back by 4 bases and J by 8 bases. There are 13 residues in the CDR3. Germline V gene data show CDR1 as LGHDT and CDR2 as YNNKEL (reference sequence). The CDR3 region has the DNA TGTGCCAGCAGCCCCCAGGGGGCATACGGCTACACCTTC. Residues: CASSPQGAYGYTF.

The V call is TRBV6-5, the J call TRBJ2-7, with 10 bases that match TRBD2. The CDR3 extends over 16 amino acids. Germline values: CDR1 MNHEY, CDR2 SVGAGI. V shed 4 bases and J 6 bases; nucleotides not matched to a gene: 12. The CDR3 DNA sequence: TGTGCCAGCAGTTGGCTCGCAAGCGGGAGGGGCTCCGAGCAGTACTTC. This encodes CASSWLASGRGSEQYF.

The genes are TRBV14 and TRBJ1-2, with D maybe TRBD1 (5 bases). The CDR3 runs 14 residues. Germline loops: CDR1 SGHDN, CDR2 FVKESK. V was trimmed by 0 bases and J by 8 bases, leaving 13 bases between them. The CDR3 reads CASSQEWQGGGYTF. CDR3 coding DNA: TGTGCCAGCAGCCAAGAATGGCAGGGTGGCGGCTACACCTTC.

The chain joins TRBV4-1 to TRBJ2-5; 12 bases are shared with TRBD2. J was trimmed by 3 bases and V by 0 bases; bases with no gene match: 5. The germline gives CDR1 MGHRA, CDR2 YSYEKL. CDR3 length: 17 amino acids. The chain's CDR3 is CASSQDPASGREETQYF. DNA for the CDR3: TGCGCCAGCAGCCAAGATCCGGCTAGCGGGAGGGAAGAGACCCAGTACTTC.

The chain uses TRBV12-5 and TRBJ2-1; TRBD2 aligns across 11 bases. The CDR3 sequence is 16 residues long. Trimming took 1 base from V and 5 from J; bases not matched to a gene: 4. Germline lookup yields CDR1 LGHNT and CDR2 FRNRAP. The CDR3 is CASGLGGLAVDNEQFF. In DNA form, the CDR3 reads TGTGCTAGTGGTTTGGGGGGACTAGCGGTAGACAATGAGCAGTTCTTC.

The chain links TRBV15 to TRBJ1-2, with D possibly matching TRBD1 (6 bases). CDR1 and CDR2 (germline): LNHNV, YYDKDF (reference sequence). This CDR3 comprises 14 residues. Between the trimmed V and J ends, which lost 7 bases and 1 base, there was a span of 13 bases. CDR3 in amino acids: CATNAGDRNYGYTF. CDR3 nucleotide sequence: TGTGCCACCAACGCAGGGGACCGTAACTATGGCTACACCTTC.

J is TRBJ1-1 and V is TRBV9; 7 bases line up with TRBD1. The CDR3 extends over 14 amino acids. J was trimmed by 1 base and V by 0 bases; bases with no gene match: 0. The germline V gene encodes CDR1 SGDLS and CDR2 YYNGEE. The CDR3 region is CASSVDRGNTEAFF. The CDR3 coding sequence is TGTGCCAGCAGCGTAGACAGGGGGAACACTGAAGCTTTCTTT.

This chain joins TRBV25-1 and TRBJ2-7, with D perhaps TRBD1 (5 bases). CDR1 and CDR2 from the germline V gene are MGHDK and SYGVNS. The CDR3 totals 15 residues. Trimming pared 3 bases from V and 6 bases from J, leaving 18 bases between. The CDR3 DNA reads TGTGCCAGCAGTGAGCTCAGGGCCCCCCCTCTCGAGCAGTACTTC. It specifies CASSELRAPPLEQYF.

There are many counts of this clone. The chain recombines TRBV23-1 with TRBJ2-7, with 8 positions matching TRBD1. TRBV23-1 is recorded as an ORF, its role being uncertain. This CDR3 is 14 amino acids long. The V segment lost 6 bases and the J segment 4 bases; nucleotides outside the gene matches: 8. The DNA for the CDR3 is TGCGCCAGCAGCCCTCGACAGGGGCTATACGAGCAGTACTTC. Its protein product is CASSPRQGLYEQYF.

DNA for the CDR3: TGTGCCAGCAGTTACGGCTTGGGGTCCAAAAACATTCAGTACTTC. Amino acid sequence: CASSYGLGSKNIQYF. The gene calls are TRBV6-5 and TRBJ2-4; D not resolved. Trimming took 2 bases from V and 2 from J, leaving 10 bases between them. Per germline, CDR1 MNHEY and CDR2 SVGAGI. This CDR3 spans 15 amino acids.

This clone was found once. J is TRBJ2-1 and V is TRBV28, with TRBD2 as a possible D gene (5 bases). CDR1 is MDHEN, CDR2 SYDVKM, per germline. CDR3 length equals 16 residues. Trimming left V 4 bases short and J 0 bases short, with 13 bases between. CDR3 protein: CASSSWGDGSYNEQFF. DNA of the CDR3: TGTGCCAGCAGTTCTTGGGGAGACGGCTCCTACAATGAGCAGTTCTTC.

The J gene is TRBJ2-5, the V gene TRBV27; 8 nucleotides line up with TRBD2. The CDR3 extends over 14 amino acids. V lost 9 bases and J lost 4; bases outside the gene matches: 10. Germline values: CDR1 MNHEY, CDR2 SMNVEV (reference sequence). CDR3 amino acids: CASRTGLAGETQYF. In DNA form, the CDR3 reads TGTGCCAGTAGAACCGGACTAGCAGGAGAGACCCAGTACTTC.

The chain recombines TRBV25-1 with TRBJ2-7; the D gene is possibly TRBD2 (6 bases). Trimming removed 3 bases at V and 3 bases at J, with 12 bases between. There are 14 residues in the CDR3. CDR1 and CDR2 from the germline V gene are MGHDK and SYGVNS. CDR3 loop: CASSEEGTNYEQYF. DNA of the CDR3: TGTGCCAGCAGTGAGGAGGGCACCAACTACGAGCAGTACTTC.

The rearrangement uses TRBV15 and TRBJ2-3; the D gene is possibly TRBD1 (6 bases). V was trimmed by 4 bases and J by 10 bases, leaving 18 bases between them. This CDR3 region has 14 residues. Germline V CDR1 and CDR2: LNHNV, YYDKDF (reference sequence). The CDR3 DNA sequence: TGTGCCACCAGCACCAAAAAAGAGGGGGTCCCGCAGTATTTT. Translated: CATSTKKEGVPQYF.

This clone has a single count. This chain uses TRBV24-1 with TRBJ1-2; 9 bases agree with TRBD1. The length of the CDR3 is 16 residues. The germline V gene has CDR1 KGHDR and CDR2 SFDVKD. V shed 7 bases and J 3 bases; nucleotides not matched to a gene: 11. The CDR3 loop is CATRASGTGSDYGYTF. As DNA, the CDR3 is TGTGCCACCAGGGCGTCCGGGACAGGGAGCGACTATGGCTACACCTTC.

This sequence joins TRBV29-1 and TRBJ1-4, with D perhaps matching TRBD1 (6 bases). V dropped 6 bases and J dropped 5 bases, with 13 bases sitting between them. Germline CDR1 is SQVTM and CDR2 is ANQGSEA. CDR3 length: 13 amino acids. The CDR3 protein is CSVIGQRNEKLFF. CDR3 nucleotide sequence: TGCAGCGTGATCGGACAGCGGAATGAAAAACTGTTTTTT.

This chain connects TRBV6-6 to TRBJ2-7; 7 bases agree with TRBD1. The V segment lost 6 bases and the J segment 3 bases; nucleotides outside the gene matches: 8. The CDR3 has 14 amino acids. Germline-derived CDR1 and CDR2 are MNHNY and SVGAGI (reference sequence). CDR3 in amino acids: CASSRTGVNYEQYF. The DNA of the CDR3 is TGTGCCAGCAGCCGTACAGGGGTAAACTACGAGCAGTACTTC.

J is TRBJ1-1 and V is TRBV7-8, with D unresolved. V was shortened by 4 bases and J by 4 bases, with 13 bases between the two germline ends. Germline CDR1 reads SGHVS; CDR2 reads FQNEAQ. There are 14 residues in the CDR3. CDR3 in DNA: TGTGCCAGCAGCTCGATTCGGGCCGGCACTGAAGCTTTCTTT. It codes for CASSSIRAGTEAFF.

The chain recombines TRBV7-2 with TRBJ1-5; D remains ambiguous. V shed 0 bases and J shed 3 bases, with 9 bases lying between them. The length of the CDR3 is 15 residues. CDR1 is SGHTA and CDR2 is FQGNSA in the germline V gene. CDR3 sequence: CASSLANRFNQPQHF. CDR3 nucleotides: TGTGCCAGCAGCTTAGCCAACAGATTCAATCAGCCCCAGCATTTT.

In this sample, this clone turned up a few times. This chain connects TRBV5-6 to TRBJ1-6; maybe TRBD1 (6 bases). This CDR3 has 16 residues. CDR1 is SGHDT, CDR2 YYEEEE, per germline. The V and J ends lost 4 bases and 8 bases respectively, with 19 bases between them. For the CDR3, the DNA is TGTGCCAGCAGCCCAGAGGCGGCGACAGGAGATTCACCCCTCCACTTT. Translated: CASSPEAATGDSPLHF.

The chain is built from TRBV15 and TRBJ1-2; 10 nucleotides agree with TRBD1. The CDR3 contains 16 residues. In germline, CDR1 is LNHNV, CDR2 YYDKDF (reference sequence). V trimming: 1 base; J trimming: 2 bases; junction bases outside the gene matches: 4. The CDR3 nucleotides read TGTGCCACCAGCAGAGGACAGGGGGCAGTCAACTATGGCTACACCTTC. Amino acids: CATSRGQGAVNYGYTF.

The rearrangement joins TRBV6-5 to TRBJ1-1; D perhaps matches TRBD1 (5 bases). The V end lost 6 bases, the J end lost 4 bases, and 18 bases lay between the germline ends. Germline loops: CDR1 MNHEY, CDR2 SVGAGI. There are 15 residues in the CDR3. CDR3 protein: CASSPPDQGGTEAFF. CDR3 nucleotide sequence: TGTGCCAGCAGCCCACCGGACCAGGGCGGCACTGAAGCTTTCTTT.

The CDR3 DNA reads TGTGCCAGCAGGGGGGGACAGGGGCTAATGAACACTGAAGCTTTCTTT. Protein product: CASRGGQGLMNTEAFF. The rearrangement joins TRBV27 to TRBJ1-1; TRBD1 matches at 10 bases. CDR3 length: 16 residues. J gave up 0 bases and V 6 bases, and 7 bases lay outside the gene matches. Germline CDR1 is MNHEY and CDR2 is SMNVEV (reference sequence).